The 24 T cell receptor beta chains below all came from one sample that was sequenced in a study of shared clonotypes between healthy human individuals (dated by TCRdb to 2020 to 2022). Receptor amplification or capture employed the immunoSEQ multiplex PCR assay. Sourced from immuneACCESS, this table was stored by TCRdb with only in-frame sequences that have V and J called. A share of the clones is absent; for the studies checked, an unresolved V gene accounts for under half, and the remainder has no known explanation. This sample comprises around 1,900,000 clones, just over 90% of them detected only once. The ten largest clones take up about 1.7% of the sample. CD8 naive samples were CD45RO-negative cells positively selected for CCR7, giving a CD45RA+CCR7+ population that excluded TemRA cells. Specimen: naive CD8+ T cells from PBMCs. The sample's cell subset or site label is to be understood as: CD45RA+CCR7+. Receptors were obtained from a man aged 18 to 29 in good health. Some clones in this sample may be carry-over from other donors' samples.

This chain connects TRBV7-8 to TRBJ1-1; 8 bases agree with TRBD1. After removal of 4 bases from V and 7 bases from J, the junction contained 14 bases not matched to a gene. CDR1 is SGHVS, CDR2 FQNEAQ, per germline. The length of the CDR3 is 16 residues. The CDR3 protein is CASSSGQERLGGEAFF. The CDR3 DNA is TGTGCCAGCAGCTCGGGACAGGAGAGACTAGGTGGTGAAGCTTTCTTT.

The V call is TRBV19, the J call TRBJ2-7, with 14 nucleotides matching TRBD2. Germline V gene sequence: CDR1 LNHDA, CDR2 SQIVND (reference sequence). The CDR3 sequence is 15 residues long. The V gene end was trimmed by 4 bases and the J gene end by 6 bases; junction bases not matched to a gene: 5. CDR3 in amino acids: CASSTPGLAGVEQYF. The CDR3 DNA follows: TGTGCCAGTAGTACCCCGGGACTAGCGGGAGTCGAGCAGTACTTC.

CDR3 bases: TGTGCCAGCAGCAGCAAGGGGATGAATGGCTACACCTTC. Amino acid sequence: CASSSKGMNGYTF. The chain couples TRBV7-9 to TRBJ1-2; possibly TRBD1 for D (5 bases). CDR3 length: 13 amino acids. V was shortened by 5 bases and J by 6 bases, with 13 bases between the two germline ends. Germline CDR1 and CDR2: SEHNR and FQNEAQ (reference sequence).

V gene TRBV5-1 combines with J gene TRBJ2-7, with D perhaps assigned TRBD1 or TRBD2 (5 bases each). Trimming shortened V by 3 bases and J by 3 bases, and 10 bases separated the two germline ends. The CDR3 is made up of 13 amino acids. CDR1 is SGHRS, CDR2 YFSETQ, per germline. The CDR3 DNA reads TGCGCCAGCAGCTGGGGGTCACTCTACGAGCAGTACTTC. This translates into CASSWGSLYEQYF.

The CDR3 DNA follows: TGTGCCAGCAGCCGACTAGCGCTACAAGAGACCCAGTACTTC. Translation: CASSRLALQETQYF. The chain recombines TRBV7-9 with TRBJ2-5; 8 bases are a match to TRBD2. Germline CDR1 reads SEHNR; CDR2 reads FQNEAQ (reference sequence). This CDR3 region has 14 residues. The junction had 4 bases not matched to a gene; V was cut back by 5 bases and J by 2 bases.

The chain employs TRBV19 and TRBJ1-4, with D perhaps matching TRBD1 (6 bases). The CDR3 totals 15 residues. Per the germline V gene, CDR1 is LNHDA and CDR2 is SQIVND (reference sequence). V dropped 8 bases and J dropped 10 bases, with 23 bases sitting between them. The CDR3 DNA reads TGTGCCAGTGGCCCCCGCGCCGAGGAGGGGGGAAAACTGTTTTTT. Translating gives CASGPRAEEGGKLFF.

The gene calls are TRBV5-6 and TRBJ2-7, with 10 positions matching TRBD2. CDR1 and CDR2 from the germline V gene are SGHDT and YYEEEE. The length of the CDR3 is 15 residues. With 2 bases clipped from V and 5 bases from J, the junction kept 7 bases outside the gene matches. The CDR3 reads CASSFLAGAGHEQYF. CDR3 coding DNA: TGTGCCAGCAGCTTTCTAGCGGGGGCAGGTCACGAGCAGTACTTC.

This chain joins TRBV6-4 and TRBJ2-1; 8 bases line up with TRBD2. The CDR3 has 17 amino acids. The V gene's germline CDR1 is MRHNA and CDR2 SNTAGT. V dropped 0 bases and J dropped 1; count of bases not matched to a gene: 5. This CDR3 reads CASSDSAGVLSYNEQFF. CDR3 in DNA: TGTGCCAGCAGTGACTCAGCGGGAGTCCTGTCCTACAATGAGCAGTTCTTC.

This clone was counted once. V usage is TRBV28 and J usage is TRBJ2-1; a weak D match, TRBD2 (5 bases). The CDR3 extends over 16 amino acids. The V gene's germline CDR1 is MDHEN and CDR2 SYDVKM. V gave up 3 bases and J gave up 1 base, with 13 bases separating them. The CDR3, as DNA: TGTGCCAGCAGTTTGGAGCGAGGGCGATCCTACAATGAGCAGTTCTTC. This gives the protein CASSLERGRSYNEQFF.

Remarks on this clone: The sample has other DNA sequences that encode this CDR3 too. CDR3 in DNA: TGTGCCAGCAGTTTATATACGGGACCCTACGAGCAGTACTTC. Protein: CASSLYTGPYEQYF. The chain carries TRBV28 and TRBJ2-7, with D perhaps assigned TRBD1 or TRBD2 (5 bases each). Trimming stripped 1 base from V and 2 bases from J, with 9 bases between. CDR1 and CDR2 (germline): MDHEN, SYDVKM. The CDR3 sequence is 14 residues long.

This rearrangement joins TRBV19 to TRBJ1-2; TRBD1 might be the D (5 bases). Between the trimmed V and J ends, which lost 1 base and 5 bases, there was a span of 17 bases. The CDR3 consists of 16 residues. CDR1 LNHDA and CDR2 SQIVND come from the germline V gene (reference sequence). CDR3 sequence reads: CASSIVSGLDPYGYTF. The CDR3 coding sequence is TGTGCCAGTAGTATAGTATCAGGGCTGGATCCTTATGGCTACACCTTC.

J is TRBJ2-1 and V is TRBV27, with TRBD2 matching over 11 bases. Trimming at V came to 3 bases and at J to 3 bases, leaving 7 bases not matched to a gene. Looked up from germline, CDR1 is MNHEY and CDR2 is SMNVEV (reference sequence). The length of the CDR3 is 17 residues. In nucleotides, the CDR3 is TGTGCCAGCAGTTTCTTCCCGGGACTAGCGGACTACAATGAGCAGTTCTTC. It translates to CASSFFPGLADYNEQFF.

The chain combines TRBV27 with TRBJ1-4, with D hard to call. The CDR3 spans 15 residues. CDR1 and CDR2 (germline): MNHEY, SMNVEV (reference sequence). With 2 bases removed from V and 4 bases from J, the gap between germline ends came to 11 bases. The CDR3 sequence: CASSLAGRNNEKLFF. DNA of the CDR3: TGTGCCAGCAGTTTAGCGGGGAGGAATAATGAAAAACTGTTTTTT.

The chain recombines TRBV29-1 with TRBJ1-3; 7 bases match TRBD1. Germline loops: CDR1 SQVTM, CDR2 ANQGSEA. Germline trimming cut 0 bases from V and 2 bases from J; bases unmatched to any gene: 7. This CDR3 contains 16 residues. The chain's CDR3 is CSVEDTTGSPGNTIYF. The CDR3 DNA reads TGCAGCGTTGAAGATACGACAGGGAGTCCTGGAAACACCATATATTTT.

The CDR3: CASRIRNYEQYF. The CDR3 nucleotides read TGTGCCAGCAGGATAAGGAACTACGAGCAGTACTTC. The chain is built from TRBV28 and TRBJ2-7; no firm D call. V was shortened by 6 bases and J by 3 bases, with 9 bases between the two germline ends. There are 12 residues in the CDR3. From germline, CDR1 is MDHEN and CDR2 SYDVKM.

The chain is built from TRBV7-8 and TRBJ2-1; D uncertain. From germline, CDR1 is SGHVS and CDR2 FQNEAQ. This CDR3 contains 15 residues. CDR3 bases: TGTGCGGCTACCTTCCATGATTACTTGGAAGGTGAGCAGTTCTTC. Translated, it gives CAATFHDYLEGEQFF. The whole variable domain, remainder taken from reference TRBV7-8 and TRBJ2-1, is GAGVSQSPRYKVAKRGQDVALRCDPISGHVSLFWYQQALGQGPEFLTYFQNEAQLDKSGLPSDRFFAERPEGSVSTLKIQRTQQEDSAVYLCAATFHDYLEGEQFFGPGTRLTVL.

Comments on this clone: At one end the junction does not follow the germline gene, possibly because of a read error. V is TRBV6-1 and J is TRBJ1-1, with 9 positions matching TRBD1. The germline V gene has CDR1 MNHNS and CDR2 SASEGT. This CDR3 has 14 residues. For the CDR3, the DNA is TGTGCCAGCAGGGAAGACAGGGGGTTCACTGAAGCTTTCTTT. This gives the protein CASREDRGFTEAFF.

The V and J genes are TRBV11-2 and TRBJ2-1; the D gene could be TRBD1 or TRBD2 (5 bases each). CDR1 and CDR2 from the germline V gene are SGHAT and FQNNGV. The CDR3 runs to 17 residues. V was trimmed by 2 bases and J by 10 bases, leaving 24 bases between them. CDR3 coding DNA: TGTGCCAGCAGCTTATGGGGCGGGCCAATTCAACCAACCGAGCAGTTCTTC. Translation: CASSLWGGPIQPTEQFF.

The CDR3 spells CSGRGGYEQYF. As DNA, the CDR3 is TGCAGTGGAAGGGGGGGATACGAGCAGTACTTC. The V and J genes are TRBV20-1 and TRBJ2-7; possibly TRBD2 for D (7 bases). V dropped 7 bases and J dropped 4 bases, with 11 bases sitting between them. CDR3 length: 11 residues. CDR1 and CDR2 from the germline V gene are DFQATT and SNEGSKA (reference sequence).

The chain employs TRBV7-2 and TRBJ1-5; D gene uncertain. CDR3 length: 14 amino acids. Germline V gene data show CDR1 as SGHTA and CDR2 as FQGNSA. The V and J ends lost 3 bases and 4 bases respectively, with 10 bases between them. As DNA, the CDR3 is TGTGCCAGCAGCTTTCACCACGCAAATCAGCCCCAGCATTTT. Translating gives CASSFHHANQPQHF.

This chain connects TRBV19 to TRBJ2-1; 8 bases line up with TRBD2. CDR1 and CDR2 (germline): LNHDA, SQIVND (reference sequence). The CDR3 spans 15 residues. Losses at the gene ends were 5 bases for V and 1 base for J; bases not matched to a gene: 4. DNA of the CDR3: TGTGCCAGTAGTGACGGGACTAGGTCCTACAATGAGCAGTTCTTC. Its protein is CASSDGTRSYNEQFF.

The J gene is TRBJ2-7, the V gene TRBV6-1, with D tentatively TRBD1 (6 bases). Germline lookup yields CDR1 MNHNS and CDR2 SASEGT. CDR3 length equals 15 residues. V dropped 7 bases and J dropped 3 bases, with 19 bases sitting between them. In DNA, the CDR3 is TGTGCCAGCACCCCCGGCTTAGGGGGTTTCTACGAGCAGTACTTC. Protein: CASTPGLGGFYEQYF.

CDR3 residues: CASSHNTAGETQYF. DNA of the CDR3: TGTGCCAGCAGTCATAACACCGCGGGCGAGACCCAGTACTTC. The V and J genes are TRBV28 and TRBJ2-5, with D maybe TRBD2 (5 bases). The CDR3 totals 14 residues. Germline CDR1 is MDHEN and CDR2 is SYDVKM. V was cut by 5 bases and J by 5 bases, with 15 bases left in between.

This chain links TRBV28 with TRBJ2-7; D is uncertain. The germline CDR1 and CDR2 sequences are MDHEN and SYDVKM. The CDR3 contains 14 residues. V dropped 5 bases and J dropped 6 bases, with 17 bases sitting between them. For the CDR3, the DNA is TGTGCCAGCAGTCCTTCCCGGGCCGGGCTCGAGCAGTACTTC. Translating it yields CASSPSRAGLEQYF. Complete variable domain (other parts from reference TRBV28 and TRBJ2-7): DVKVTQSSRYLVKRTGEKVFLECVQDMDHENMFWYRQDPGLGLRLIYFSYDVKMKEKGDIPEGYSVSREKKERFSLILESASTNQTSMYLCASSPSRAGLEQYFGPGTRLTVT.